Presented here are 29 T cell receptor beta chains from one specimen sequenced in a study of shared clonotypes between healthy human individuals. TCRdb's copy holds only in-frame clones and misses some; the assay was immunoSEQ multiplex PCR. The sample contains 650,000 to 800,000 clones, around 90% of which appear only once. Naivety among CD8 cells was defined by CD45RO negativity and positive CCR7 selection, thereby excluding terminally differentiated effector memory CD45RA+ cells. Input material: naive CD8+ T cells sorted from blood. These receptors all come from a man aged 25-45 years in good health.

The rearrangement uses TRBV19 and TRBJ2-1; 11 bases are shared with TRBD1. Germline CDR1 LNHDA, CDR2 SQIVND (reference sequence). The trim removed 7 bases at V and 9 bases at J, leaving 14 bases unmatched. CDR3 length: 16 amino acids. The chain's CDR3 is CASTLGLGQGDGEQFF. CDR3 bases: TGTGCCAGTACCCTCGGACTGGGACAGGGGGACGGTGAGCAGTTCTTC.

This clone was detected once. The V and J genes are TRBV10-3 and TRBJ2-7, with a tentative D call TRBD1 (8 bases). The CDR3 sequence is 15 residues long. Germline assignment: CDR1 ENHRY and CDR2 SYGVKD. The germline V and J ends were trimmed by 5 bases and 3 bases, with 17 bases remaining between them. CDR3 in DNA: TGTGCCATCAGTTATCAGGACAGGGAGGGCTACGAGCAGTACTTC. The encoded protein is CAISYQDREGYEQYF.

The chain couples TRBV5-1 to TRBJ2-3, with 11 bases fitting TRBD1. CDR1 SGHRS and CDR2 YFSETQ come from the germline V gene. Losses at the gene ends were 4 bases for V and 2 bases for J; bases not matched to a gene: 9. The CDR3 has 17 residues. CDR3 loop: CASSVSGTGGTTDTQYF. CDR3 coding DNA: TGCGCCAGCAGCGTTTCCGGGACAGGGGGAACCACAGATACGCAGTATTTT. The complete variable domain, with remaining parts taken from reference TRBV5-1 and TRBJ2-3, reads KAGVTQTPRYLIKTRGQQVTLSCSPISGHRSVSWYQQTPGQGLQFLFEYFSETQRNKGNFPGRFSGRQFSNSRSEMNVSTLELGDSALYLCASSVSGTGGTTDTQYFGPGTRLTVL.

V and J are TRBV27 and TRBJ2-5, with no clear D. The germline gives CDR1 MNHEY, CDR2 SMNVEV (reference sequence). CDR3 length: 14 amino acids. V was shortened by 3 bases and J by 2 bases, with 10 bases between the two germline ends. DNA for the CDR3: TGTGCCAGCAGTTTCCTCCCTGGGCAAGAGACCCAGTACTTC. It codes for CASSFLPGQETQYF.

The J gene is TRBJ2-5, the V gene TRBV7-9; unclear D gene. Germline CDR1 and CDR2: SEHNR and FQNEAQ (reference sequence). With 6 bases removed from V and 2 bases from J, the gap between germline ends came to 10 bases. This CDR3 region has 13 residues. Written as DNA, the CDR3 is TGTGCCAGCAGGTCTGGGCTTCAAGAGACCCAGTACTTC. The encoded protein is CASRSGLQETQYF.

The genes are TRBV7-9 and TRBJ2-7; unclear D gene. CDR1 is SEHNR, CDR2 FQNEAQ, per germline (reference sequence). Trimming stripped 3 bases from V and 6 bases from J, with 6 bases between. The CDR3 is 11 residues long. The CDR3 protein is CASSLTREQYF. DNA for the CDR3: TGTGCCAGCAGCTTGACCCGCGAGCAGTACTTC. Looking up the rest from reference TRBV7-9 and TRBJ2-7 gives the full variable domain: DTGVSQNPRHKITKRGQNVTFRCDPISEHNRLYWYRQTLGQGPEFLTYFQNEAQLEKSRLLSDRFSAERPKGSFSTLEIQRTEQGDSAMYLCASSLTREQYFGPGTRLTVT.

The chain recombines TRBV5-8 with TRBJ2-7, with 9 bases fitting TRBD1. The CDR3 covers 13 residues. V trimming: 2 bases; J trimming: 5 bases; junction bases outside the gene matches: 2. Per the germline V gene, CDR1 is SGHTS and CDR2 is YDEGEE. CDR3 sequence (DNA): TGTGCCAGCAGCTTAGGACAGGGGAACGAGCAGTACTTC. Translated, it gives CASSLGQGNEQYF. The variable domain in full, completed from reference TRBV5-8 and TRBJ2-7, reads EAGVTQSPTHLIKTRGQQATLRCSPISGHTSVYWYQQALGLGLQFLLWYDEGEERNRGNFPPRFSGRQFPNYSSELNVNALELEDSALYLCASSLGQGNEQYFGPGTRLTVT.

The CDR3 DNA follows: TGTGCCAGCAGCGACCCCTCGGGGGGGCATGAGCAGTTCTTC. Translated, it gives CASSDPSGGHEQFF. The chain employs TRBV9 and TRBJ2-1, with 8 bases matching TRBD2. The CDR3 contains 14 residues. Trimming took 3 bases from V and 8 from J; bases not matched to a gene: 7. Germline CDR1 SGDLS, CDR2 YYNGEE.

The J gene is TRBJ2-7, the V gene TRBV2, with 7 bases fitting TRBD1. The length of the CDR3 is 13 residues. V shed 4 bases, J shed 2 bases, and the junction held 2 bases outside the gene matches. Germline V gene lookup returns CDR1 SNHLY and CDR2 FYNNEI. The CDR3 loop reads CASSARGTYEQYF. The CDR3 DNA reads TGTGCCAGCAGTGCCAGGGGGACCTACGAGCAGTACTTC.

V usage is TRBV27 and J usage is TRBJ2-2; D possibly corresponds to TRBD1 (5 bases). Trimming stripped 8 bases from V and 6 bases from J, with 13 bases between. There are 13 residues in the CDR3. Per germline, CDR1 MNHEY and CDR2 SMNVEV (reference sequence). Written as DNA, the CDR3 is TGTGCCAGCTATGGGGCGGTCGCCGGGGAGCTGTTTTTT. It specifies CASYGAVAGELFF.

The chain employs TRBV11-1 and TRBJ1-4; 8 nucleotides line up with TRBD1. The ends lost 6 bases at V and 6 bases at J; junction bases unmatched: 3. The germline CDR1 and CDR2 sequences are SGHAT and FQDESV (reference sequence). The CDR3 sequence is 13 residues long. The CDR3 is CASRPTGDEKLFF. The CDR3 DNA reads TGTGCCAGCAGACCGACAGGGGATGAAAAACTGTTTTTT.

This chain connects TRBV27 to TRBJ2-5; possibly TRBD1 or TRBD2 for D (5 bases each). The CDR3 runs 14 residues. Trimming cost V 3 bases and J 5 bases, with 13 bases left between them. Germline V gene lookup returns CDR1 MNHEY and CDR2 SMNVEV (reference sequence). CDR3 nucleotide sequence: TGTGCCAGCAGTTTGGTGGGGGATGGGGAGACCCAGTACTTC. As protein: CASSLVGDGETQYF.

The chain carries TRBV27 and TRBJ2-1; D possibly corresponds to TRBD2 (5 bases). The CDR3 is 14 amino acids. With 10 bases removed from V and 0 bases from J, the gap between germline ends came to 13 bases. CDR1 and CDR2 (germline): MNHEY, SMNVEV (reference sequence). CDR3: CATASGSSYNEQFF. Written as DNA, the CDR3 is TGTGCCACCGCGAGCGGAAGCTCCTACAATGAGCAGTTCTTC.

The genes are TRBV7-6 and TRBJ1-2, with a possible D match to TRBD1 (5 bases). Per the germline V gene, CDR1 is SGHVS and CDR2 is FNYEAQ. CDR3 length: 17 amino acids. Trimming pared 1 base from V and 8 bases from J, leaving 23 bases between. The CDR3, as DNA: TGTGCCAGCAGCTTAGAGCCAGGGACTCCACTCTCGGGGGGCTACACCTTC. This gives the protein CASSLEPGTPLSGGYTF.

The chain recombines TRBV11-2 with TRBJ2-7, with D perhaps TRBD1 or TRBD2 (5 bases each). In germline, CDR1 is SGHAT, CDR2 FQNNGV. The CDR3 consists of 14 residues. V lost 5 bases and J 2 bases, leaving 13 bases between the germline ends. For the CDR3, the DNA is TGTGCCAGCAGCCAAACGGGGCAGGCCTACGAGCAGTACTTC. Translation gives CASSQTGQAYEQYF.

The V gene is TRBV6-6, the J gene TRBJ1-2; a possible D gene is TRBD1 (5 bases). The CDR3 is 16 amino acids. Germline CDR1 is MNHNY and CDR2 is SVGAGI (reference sequence). V was shortened by 9 bases and J by 7 bases, with 27 bases between the two germline ends. DNA for the CDR3: TGTGCCAGTCCCCCGGACCAGGGCAAGTTCGGTGGTGGCTACACCTTC. It yields the protein CASPPDQGKFGGGYTF.

As for this clone: The same CDR3 is also encoded by other DNA sequences in this sample. This chain uses TRBV9 with TRBJ2-1; D tentatively fits TRBD1 or TRBD2 (6 bases each). This CDR3 has 13 amino acids. Trimming took off 0 bases at V and 7 bases at J, with 8 bases between the two ends. Germline V gene sequence: CDR1 SGDLS, CDR2 YYNGEE. The CDR3 nucleotides read TGTGCCAGCAGCGTAGGCGGGACAAATGAGCAGTTCTTC. It translates to CASSVGGTNEQFF.

V and J are TRBV5-3 and TRBJ2-7, with 7 bases lining up with TRBD1. TRBV5-3 is known as an ORF, though its function is uncertain. The CDR3 loop spans 22 amino acids. The V and J ends lost 4 bases and 0 bases, in that order; junction bases with no gene match: 28. CDR3 sequence: CARSLVDTPDRYASRVSYEQYF. CDR3 bases: TGTGCCAGAAGCCTGGTAGATACACCGGACAGGTACGCCAGCAGAGTCTCCTACGAGCAGTACTTC.

The chain has TRBV5-5 and TRBJ2-7; D is perhaps TRBD1 or TRBD2 (5 bases each). The CDR3 covers 14 residues. Trimming stripped 3 bases from V and 2 bases from J, with 12 bases between. Germline values: CDR1 SGHKS, CDR2 YYEKEE (reference sequence). The CDR3 DNA reads TGTGCCAGCAGCTCGGGGACCCGTCCCTACGAGCAGTACTTC. Its protein product is CASSSGTRPYEQYF.

J is TRBJ2-4 and V is TRBV13, with TRBD1 matching 8 bases. The germline gives CDR1 PRHDT, CDR2 FYEKMQ (reference sequence). V lost 7 bases and J lost 8; bases outside the gene matches: 16. This CDR3 is 16 amino acids long. The chain's CDR3 is CASTKSGGTGRDIQYF. The CDR3 bases are TGTGCCAGCACGAAGTCAGGAGGGACAGGCAGGGACATTCAGTACTTC.

The V gene is TRBV7-3, the J gene TRBJ2-2; D unresolved. The CDR3 covers 15 residues. CDR1 SGHTA and CDR2 FQGTGA come from the germline V gene. Trimming stripped 5 bases from V and 2 bases from J, with 12 bases between. CDR3 sequence reads: CASSPDGRNTGELFF. CDR3 bases: TGTGCCAGCAGCCCTGATGGACGAAACACCGGGGAGCTGTTTTTT.

The sample holds a few counts of this clone. The rearrangement joins TRBV6-5 to TRBJ1-5, with D uncertain. CDR3 size: 13 residues. Trimming pared 6 bases from V and 0 bases from J, leaving 6 bases between. CDR1 and CDR2 (germline): MNHEY, SVGAGI. In DNA, the CDR3 is TGTGCCAGCAGCCCGTTTAGCAATCAGCCCCAGCATTTT. Its translation is CASSPFSNQPQHF.

Worth noting for this clone: Other DNA sequences in this sample translate to the same CDR3. V is TRBV27 and J is TRBJ2-7, with a tentative D call TRBD2 (5 bases). The CDR3 loop spans 13 amino acids. Looked up from germline, CDR1 is MNHEY and CDR2 is SMNVEV (reference sequence). V lost 3 bases and J lost 3, with 9 bases in between. Here the CDR3 reads CASSLAGNYEQYF. In DNA form, the CDR3 reads TGTGCCAGCAGTTTGGCGGGTAACTACGAGCAGTACTTC.

This clone is a singleton in its sample. This chain connects TRBV5-5 to TRBJ2-1, with 10 bases lining up with TRBD2. CDR1 and CDR2 (germline): SGHKS, YYEKEE (reference sequence). The ends lost 4 bases at V and 9 bases at J; junction bases unmatched: 10. The CDR3 has 15 amino acids. This chain's CDR3 is CASSRFSSGSTEQFF. In DNA form, the CDR3 reads TGTGCCAGCAGCCGTTTTTCTAGCGGGAGTACTGAGCAGTTCTTC.

The V and J genes are TRBV4-1 and TRBJ1-2; weak D call: TRBD1 (5 bases). CDR1 and CDR2 (germline): MGHRA, YSYEKL. Trimming stripped 0 bases from V and 0 bases from J, with 11 bases between. There are 16 residues in the CDR3. For the CDR3, the DNA is TGCGCCAGCAGCCAAGATCGGGGGGTCTCTAACTATGGCTACACCTTC. Its translation is CASSQDRGVSNYGYTF.

This chain joins TRBV18 and TRBJ2-4, with D unresolved. The V end was cut by 5 bases, the J end by 4 bases, with 15 bases between. This CDR3 comprises 15 residues. Germline loops: CDR1 KGHSH, CDR2 LQKENI. This CDR3 is CASSAVLHGKNIQYF. In DNA form, the CDR3 reads TGTGCCAGCTCAGCGGTACTTCACGGAAAAAACATTCAGTACTTC. Full variable domain (missing parts from reference TRBV18 and TRBJ2-4): NAGVMQNPRHLVRRRGQEARLRCSPMKGHSHVYWYRQLPEEGLKFMVYLQKENIIDESGMPKERFSAEFPKEGPSILRIQQVVRGDSAAYFCASSAVLHGKNIQYFGAGTRLSVL.

The gene calls are TRBV29-1 and TRBJ2-1, with TRBD2 matching 11 bases. The trim removed 7 bases at V and 5 bases at J, leaving 7 bases unmatched. The CDR3 length is 14 residues. Germline values: CDR1 SQVTM, CDR2 ANQGSEA. CDR3 protein: CSADGTSGHNEQFF. The DNA for the CDR3 is TGCAGCGCTGACGGGACTAGCGGCCACAATGAGCAGTTCTTC.

The gene calls are TRBV6-5 and TRBJ1-1; D may be TRBD1 (6 bases). Trimming pared 2 bases from V and 7 bases from J, leaving 11 bases between. The CDR3 extends over 13 amino acids. CDR1 is MNHEY, CDR2 SVGAGI, per germline. CDR3 coding DNA: TGTGCCAGCAGTTACAAACAGGGAATTGAAGCTTTCTTT. Its translation is CASSYKQGIEAFF.

This chain uses TRBV4-1 with TRBJ1-1; 10 bases agree with TRBD1. CDR1 is MGHRA and CDR2 is YSYEKL in the germline V gene. This CDR3 has 16 amino acids. V lost 2 bases to trimming and J lost 4 bases; unmatched junction nucleotides: 7. CDR3: CASSQIGTGVITEAFF. DNA for the CDR3: TGCGCCAGCAGCCAAATAGGGACAGGGGTGATCACTGAAGCTTTCTTT.